This TCR beta chain was found in a study of T cell responses to AZD1222 COVID-19 vaccine. Repertoires were generated with immunoSEQ multiplex PCR, while TCRdb's copy carries only in-frame clones and drops some. The sample records about 59,000 clones, roughly 89% being singletons. With regard to this clone: The antigen remains unidentified.

General observations from the study: With two AZD1222 doses given, Spike-specific TCR breadth and depth both rose. It was only five to seven AZD1222 recipients who were seropositive at baseline. Clonal diversity may have been underestimated in mostly white British donors. Epitopes outside B.1.351 and B.1.1.7 mutated regions reportedly drew nearly half of spike TCRs.

Deletions cut 4 bases from V and 1 base from J, with 7 bases between. In germline, CDR1 is SGHDN, CDR2 FVKESK. The CDR3 is made up of 13 amino acids. This chain joins TRBV14 and TRBJ1-1; the D gene is possibly TRBD1 (5 bases). This clonotype originated in an adult who received the AZD1222 COVID-19 vaccine. Sequences were derived from peripheral blood, sampled 28 days after the second AZD1222 dose. The CDR3 nucleotides are TGTGCCAGCAGCCTTGACAGGAACACTGAAGCTTTCTTT. It specifies CASSLDRNTEAFF.